A selection of T cell receptor beta chains follows, all from one sample in a study of blood T cells in healthy people across ages. MiXCR was run by TCRdb on the 5' RACE reads, yielding one entry per CDR3 protein. The sample lists over a million distinct CDR3 sequences, around 25% occurring once. This sample also appeared in a second study, on T cells of mothers and their children.

The source material was blood. These receptors were collected from a girl aged 2 to 10 in good health. Both conserved end residues are part of each CDR3. D genes are given only for firm matches. Clone size is given for some rows only: seen once, a few or many times, or a class if the clone is expanded.

CDR3 DNA: TGCGCCAGCAGCCAAGAAGGACTAGCGGGAGTACGCTTTGGGAATGAGCAGTTCTTC; CDR3 protein: CASSQEGLAGVRFGNEQFF; clone size: few; D gene: TRBD2; V gene: TRBV4-1; J gene: TRBJ2-1
CDR3 DNA: TGCGCCAGCAGCCAAGAGCGGGACAGAGAAGCTTTCTTT; CDR3 protein: CASSQERDREAFF; clone size: few; D gene: TRBD1; V gene: TRBV4-3; J gene: TRBJ1-1
CDR3 DNA: TGTGCCAGCAGTAGCGGGAGAGTAAATGAGCAGTTCTTC; CDR3 protein: CASSSGRVNEQFF; clone size: NA; D gene: TRBD2; V gene: TRBV12-3/TRBV12-4; J gene: TRBJ2-1
CDR3 DNA: TGCAGTGCCATGGAGCTCCGGTCTTACATTCAGTACTTC; CDR3 protein: CSAMELRSYIQYF; clone size: NA; D gene: NA; V gene: TRBV20-1; J gene: TRBJ2-4
CDR3 DNA: TGTGCCAGTAGTCCTGATTCTCTAGCGGTCCACACAGATACGCAGTATTTT; CDR3 protein: CASSPDSLAVHTDTQYF; clone size: NA; D gene: TRBD2; V gene: TRBV19; J gene: TRBJ2-3
CDR3 DNA: TGCAGCGTTGGGGGATTCAACACAGATACGCAGTATTTT; CDR3 protein: CSVGGFNTDTQYF; clone size: few; D gene: NA; V gene: TRBV29-1; J gene: TRBJ2-3
CDR3 DNA: TGTGCCAGCAGCAAAAGCGGGAGGGCCTTTTACGAGCAGTACTTC; CDR3 protein: CASSKSGRAFYEQYF; clone size: NA; D gene: TRBD2; V gene: TRBV6-4; J gene: TRBJ2-7
CDR3 DNA: TGTGCCAGCAGCCCACGGGGGGAGGATACGCAGTATTTT; CDR3 protein: CASSPRGEDTQYF; clone size: few; D gene: TRBD2; V gene: TRBV7-9; J gene: TRBJ2-3
CDR3 DNA: TGCGCCAGCAGGGCTGGGAGTAACCACGAGCAGTACTTC; CDR3 protein: CASRAGSNHEQYF; clone size: NA; D gene: NA; V gene: TRBV5-1; J gene: TRBJ2-7
CDR3 DNA: TGTGCCAGCAGCTTAGGGACAGGGGGCGTCCCCGGGGAGCTGTTTTTT; CDR3 protein: CASSLGTGGVPGELFF; clone size: NA; D gene: TRBD1; V gene: TRBV5-5; J gene: TRBJ2-2
CDR3 DNA: TGTGCCATCAGTGAGTCGGGAGAGAACTCCTACGAGCAGTACTTC; CDR3 protein: CAISESGENSYEQYF; clone size: few; D gene: NA; V gene: TRBV10-3; J gene: TRBJ2-7
CDR3 DNA: TGCGCCAGCAGCCAAGATTCACTAGCGGGGCTTGCCTACGAGCAGTACTTC; CDR3 protein: CASSQDSLAGLAYEQYF; clone size: NA; D gene: TRBD2; V gene: TRBV4-3; J gene: TRBJ2-7
CDR3 DNA: TGTGCTAGCAGCCAACGCGACAGGGTTGAGACCCAGTACTTC; CDR3 protein: CASSQRDRVETQYF; clone size: NA; D gene: TRBD1; V gene: TRBV7-7; J gene: TRBJ2-5
CDR3 DNA: TGTGCCAGCAGTGAACTAGCGGGGGACAGACAAGAGACCCAGTACTTC; CDR3 protein: CASSELAGDRQETQYF; clone size: few; D gene: TRBD2; V gene: TRBV2; J gene: TRBJ2-5
CDR3 DNA: TGCGCCAGCAGCACACCTGGGACTCCACCTCAAGAGACCCAGTACTTC; CDR3 protein: CASSTPGTPPQETQYF; clone size: NA; D gene: NA; V gene: TRBV5-1; J gene: TRBJ2-5
CDR3 DNA: TGTGCCAGCAGCAGGACTAGCGGGAGCACCGGGGAGCTGTTTTTT; CDR3 protein: CASSRTSGSTGELFF; clone size: NA; D gene: TRBD2; V gene: TRBV7-3; J gene: TRBJ2-2
CDR3 DNA: TGCGCCAGCAGCCAAGACAGCCCAGACTATGGCTACACCTTC; CDR3 protein: CASSQDSPDYGYTF; clone size: few; D gene: NA; V gene: TRBV4-1; J gene: TRBJ1-2
CDR3 DNA: TGTGCCAGCAGCGCGGTCGCGGGGGGGCAAGAGACCCAGTACTTC; CDR3 protein: CASSAVAGGQETQYF; clone size: few; D gene: TRBD2; V gene: TRBV6-1; J gene: TRBJ2-5
CDR3 DNA: TGTGCCAGCAGCCAGACGGCAGGGACTGAAGCTTTCTTT; CDR3 protein: CASSQTAGTEAFF; clone size: NA; D gene: NA; V gene: TRBV12-3/TRBV12-4; J gene: TRBJ1-1
CDR3 DNA: TGTGCCAGCAGCCTACCACAGGGGGCCACACGGGAGACCCAGTACTTC; CDR3 protein: CASSLPQGATRETQYF; clone size: many; D gene: TRBD1; V gene: TRBV7-8; J gene: TRBJ2-5
CDR3 DNA: TGTGCCAGCAGCGATTCTTTCTGGGGCCACACTGAAGCTTTCTTT; CDR3 protein: CASSDSFWGHTEAFF; clone size: NA; D gene: NA; V gene: TRBV7-9; J gene: TRBJ1-1
CDR3 DNA: TGTGCCATCAGTGAGAGGGGATTGGAGCAGTTCTTC; CDR3 protein: CAISERGLEQFF; clone size: NA; D gene: NA; V gene: TRBV10-3; J gene: TRBJ2-1
CDR3 DNA: TGTGCCAGCAGCAAAATTAACAATGAGCAGTTCTTC; CDR3 protein: CASSKINNEQFF; clone size: few; D gene: NA; V gene: TRBV2; J gene: TRBJ2-1
CDR3 DNA: TGCGCCAGCAGCACAGGACAGGGAACCGACGAGCAGTACTTC; CDR3 protein: CASSTGQGTDEQYF; clone size: few; D gene: TRBD1; V gene: TRBV5-1; J gene: TRBJ2-7
CDR3 DNA: TGCGCCAGCAGCTTCCTTGGCCTTGAGCAGTTCTTC; CDR3 protein: CASSFLGLEQFF; clone size: few; D gene: NA; V gene: TRBV4-3; J gene: TRBJ2-1
CDR3 DNA: TGTGCCAGCAGCAGCGACAGAAAGTCACCCCTCCACTTT; CDR3 protein: CASSSDRKSPLHF; clone size: few; D gene: NA; V gene: TRBV7-8; J gene: TRBJ1-6
CDR3 DNA: TGCAGCGTTGAGATACAGCCCAACGAGCAGTACTTC; CDR3 protein: CSVEIQPNEQYF; clone size: NA; D gene: NA; V gene: TRBV29-1; J gene: TRBJ2-7
CDR3 DNA: TGTGCCAGCAGCCATTCACCGGGACTAGGTTACGAGCAGTACTTC; CDR3 protein: CASSHSPGLGYEQYF; clone size: NA; D gene: TRBD2; V gene: TRBV4-2; J gene: TRBJ2-7
CDR3 DNA: TGTGCCAGCAGCTTAGCGACAGGACAAAATGAAAAACTGTTTTTT; CDR3 protein: CASSLATGQNEKLFF; clone size: few; D gene: NA; V gene: TRBV7-9; J gene: TRBJ1-4
CDR3 DNA: TGCGCCAGCAGCCAAGATCTTTTGGACGGAGCTTTGGAGCAGTACTTC; CDR3 protein: CASSQDLLDGALEQYF; clone size: NA; D gene: NA; V gene: TRBV4-3; J gene: TRBJ2-7
CDR3 DNA: TGTGCCAGCAGCCAGGTTACGGGGACAGCACGTATGGGCTACGAGCAGTACTTC; CDR3 protein: CASSQVTGTARMGYEQYF; clone size: NA; D gene: TRBD1; V gene: TRBV5-6; J gene: TRBJ2-7